Listed below are T cell receptor beta chains from one sample, sequenced in a study of spatial heterogeneity in lung cancer. TCRdb processed the 5' RACE reads anew with MiXCR; each CDR3 protein has one entry. This repertoire shows around 110,000 distinct CDR3 sequences, over 9% found once; its top ten account for 16%. Sample: PBMCs, taken at follow-up. The receptors derive from a male donor with early-stage non-small cell lung cancer. Both conserved end residues are part of each CDR3. The D gene is left open where the match is weak. Not every row has a clone size; where given, it reads once, few, many or a size class.

V	D	J	size	DNA	CDR3
TRBV2	TRBD1	TRBJ1-5	few	TGTGCCAGCAGAGGACAGGGGGCCTTATCTCAGCCCCAGCATTTT	CASRGQGALSQPQHF
TRBV9	.	TRBJ1-6	few	TGTGCCAGCAGCGTAGCGCACGGGGTTGATTCACCCCTCCACTTT	CASSVAHGVDSPLHF
TRBV6-2/TRBV6-3	TRBD1	TRBJ1-2	.	TGTGCCACCATGAGGGACAGGGGACCCTATGGCTACACCTTC	CATMRDRGPYGYTF
TRBV2	.	TRBJ1-1	.	TGTGCCAGCAGTCTGCGAAGAATGAACACTGAAGCTTTCTTT	CASSLRRMNTEAFF
TRBV2	TRBD2	TRBJ2-3	.	TGTGCCAGCCGCGACTTAGCGGGGGAGACAGATACGCAGTATTTT	CASRDLAGETDTQYF
TRBV4-3	TRBD1	TRBJ1-4	.	TGCGCCAGCAGCCATTTGCCGGGACAGGGAGGAGGAAAACTGTTTTTT	CASSHLPGQGGGKLFF
TRBV28	TRBD1	TRBJ1-2	.	TGTGGCAGCAGTTTGGGCCCCGGGACAGGGGCAGATGGCTACACCTTC	CGSSLGPGTGADGYTF
TRBV5-1	TRBD1	TRBJ2-1	.	TGCGCCAGCAGCTCGACAGGGGGGAGCAATGAGCAGTTCTTC	CASSSTGGSNEQFF
TRBV28	.	TRBJ1-1	.	TGTGCCAGCAGTCCCGACATCCTGAGCACAGAAGCTTTCTTT	CASSPDILSTEAFF
TRBV7-9	TRBD1	TRBJ2-7	few	TGTGCCAGCAGCATCCGACAGGGGGCTGGGTACGAGCAGTACTTC	CASSIRQGAGYEQYF
TRBV14	.	TRBJ2-1	few	TGTGCCAGCAGCGCGATTAGAGACAGTGCTGAGCAGTTCTTC	CASSAIRDSAEQFF
TRBV27	.	TRBJ1-2	many	TGTGCCAGCAGTTTATCGGCAGGGCTAGGCTACACCTTC	CASSLSAGLGYTF
TRBV5-1	.	TRBJ2-3	.	TGCGCCAGCAGCTTGGCGTTAACCATGACAGATACGCAGTATTTT	CASSLALTMTDTQYF
TRBV9	.	TRBJ1-1	many	TGTGCCAGCAGCGTAGATCAGGGTAGTTCTGAAGCTTTCTTT	CASSVDQGSSEAFF
TRBV5-1	TRBD2	TRBJ2-7	.	TGCGCCAGCAGCACCCAGGGAGGGCCCTACGAGCAGTACTTC	CASSTQGGPYEQYF
TRBV7-2	TRBD2	TRBJ2-3	many	TGTGCCAGCAGCGTCGGACTAGCGGGGGTCTTCACAGATACGCAGTATTTT	CASSVGLAGVFTDTQYF
TRBV4-1	.	TRBJ1-5	few	TGCGCCAGCAGCCAGGCGGCAGGGGCCCAGGGGCAGCCCCAGCATTTT	CASSQAAGAQGQPQHF
TRBV6-1	.	TRBJ2-1	few	TGTGCCAGCACAAAACAGGCCACCTACAATGAGCAGTTCTTC	CASTKQATYNEQFF
TRBV7-6	.	TRBJ2-7	few	TGTGCCAGCAGCTTAGCCCGCGTCTCCTACGAGCAGTACTTC	CASSLARVSYEQYF
TRBV18	TRBD2	TRBJ2-3	.	TGTGCCAGCTCACCACAGACTAGCGGGGGTCATACGCAGTATTTT	CASSPQTSGGHTQYF
TRBV28	TRBD2	TRBJ2-1	many	TGTGCCAGTCGGAGGACTAGCGGTAACAATGAGCAGTTCTTC	CASRRTSGNNEQFF
TRBV2	TRBD2	TRBJ2-1	.	TGTGCCAGCAGGGAACTAGCGGGGAGCTACAATGAGCAGTTCTTC	CASRELAGSYNEQFF
TRBV7-9	.	TRBJ2-6	few	TGTGCCAGCAGCCGACAGTTTTCCGGGGCCAACGTCCTGACTTTC	CASSRQFSGANVLTF
TRBV18	.	TRBJ1-1	few	TGTGCCAGCTCACCCGTGGGGGGGATGGATATGAACACTGAAGCTTTCTTT	CASSPVGGMDMNTEAFF
TRBV9	TRBD1	TRBJ2-1	.	TGTGCCAGCAGCGGACAGAGGGGACAGGGTGACTACAATGAGCAGTTCTTC	CASSGQRGQGDYNEQFF
TRBV3-1	.	TRBJ1-2	.	TGTGCCAGCAGCCCATCTAACTATGGCTACACCTTC	CASSPSNYGYTF
TRBV3-1	.	TRBJ1-2	many	TGTGCCAGCGGGCCGGTGCACGGCTACACCTTC	CASGPVHGYTF
TRBV29-1	.	TRBJ2-3	.	TGCAGCGTTGTCGGTCCCGACAGGTTTCACACAGATACGCAGTATTTT	CSVVGPDRFHTDTQYF
TRBV20-1	TRBD1	TRBJ1-3	few	TGCAGTGCTAGGACCGGGACAGGGGGAAACACCATATATTTT	CSARTGTGGNTIYF